One sample yielded the 25 T cell receptor beta chains listed below, sequenced in a study of OX40 agonist ivuxolimab in advanced cancers. Assay used: immunoSEQ multiplex PCR; TCRdb lists only in-frame clones, some missing. The sample has fewer than 100,000 clones, 65% to 90% seen once. The starting material was CD4+ or CD8+ T cells sorted from blood, obtained in a trial of the OX40 agonist ivuxolimab. These receptors were obtained from an adult with an advanced solid tumor such as melanoma, head and neck, liver or kidney cancer.

The chain uses TRBV18 and TRBJ2-1; D remains unclear. Germline assignment: CDR1 KGHSH and CDR2 LQKENI. Trimming removed 0 bases at V and 6 bases at J, with 9 bases between. This CDR3 has 14 residues. The CDR3 loop is CASSPPRLVNEQFF. The CDR3 DNA reads as TGTGCCAGCTCACCACCACGCCTAGTCAATGAGCAGTTCTTC.

CDR3 bases: TGCGCCAGCAGCGCCCCCAGCACAGATACGCAGTATTTT. Translated, it gives CASSAPSTDTQYF. The rearrangement links TRBV5-1 to TRBJ2-3, with D uncertain. The V gene's germline CDR1 is SGHRS and CDR2 YFSETQ. V shed 4 bases and J shed 0 bases, with 6 bases lying between them. This CDR3 comprises 13 residues. Looking up the rest from reference TRBV5-1 and TRBJ2-3 gives the full variable domain: KAGVTQTPRYLIKTRGQQVTLSCSPISGHRSVSWYQQTPGQGLQFLFEYFSETQRNKGNFPGRFSGRQFSNSRSEMNVSTLELGDSALYLCASSAPSTDTQYFGPGTRLTVL.

The chain recombines TRBV18 with TRBJ2-1; D possibly matches TRBD1 or TRBD2 (5 bases each). Trimming took off 1 base at V and 5 bases at J, with 12 bases between the two ends. Germline V lookup: CDR1 KGHSH, CDR2 LQKENI. The CDR3 extends over 15 amino acids. CDR3 nucleotide sequence: TGTGCCAGCTCACCACTACGGGACGGGAACAATGAGCAGTTCTTC. Translating gives CASSPLRDGNNEQFF. Full variable domain (outside the CDR3, taken from reference TRBV18 and TRBJ2-1): NAGVMQNPRHLVRRRGQEARLRCSPMKGHSHVYWYRQLPEEGLKFMVYLQKENIIDESGMPKERFSAEFPKEGPSILRIQQVVRGDSAAYFCASSPLRDGNNEQFFGPGTRLTVL.

V usage is TRBV9 and J usage is TRBJ1-2; no reliable D call. Germline V gene lookup returns CDR1 SGDLS and CDR2 YYNGEE. The CDR3 consists of 12 residues. V lost 3 bases, J lost 7 bases, and 10 bases lay in between. DNA of the CDR3: TGTGCCAGCAGCGCCCCGTGGCTTGGCTACACCTTC. This translates into CASSAPWLGYTF.

This rearrangement joins TRBV19 to TRBJ1-4; a possible D gene is TRBD1 (5 bases). This CDR3 contains 14 residues. Germline CDR1 and CDR2: LNHDA and SQIVND (reference sequence). The germline V and J ends were trimmed by 5 bases and 8 bases, with 15 bases remaining between them. CDR3 DNA sequence: TGTGCCAGTAGTCCAGGGTCGCGGGGGGAAAAACTGTTTTTT. This codes for CASSPGSRGEKLFF.

The V call is TRBV7-3, the J call TRBJ2-2, with 7 bases that match TRBD2. Trimming took 5 bases from V and 0 from J; bases not matched to a gene: 6. There are 16 residues in the CDR3. Per germline, CDR1 SGHTA and CDR2 FQGTGA. CDR3 region: CASSPSGPTNTGELFF. In nucleotides, the CDR3 is TGTGCCAGCAGCCCTAGCGGACCCACGAACACCGGGGAGCTGTTTTTT.

The V gene is TRBV6-1, the J gene TRBJ2-2; no reliable D call. CDR3 length: 13 residues. V was trimmed by 6 bases and J by 4 bases, leaving 9 bases between them. In germline, CDR1 is MNHNS, CDR2 SASEGT. The CDR3 DNA sequence: TGTGCCAGCAGGCCCAGAGTCACCGGGGAGCTGTTTTTT. Its translation is CASRPRVTGELFF.

V gene TRBV9 combines with J gene TRBJ1-1; 7 nucleotides line up with TRBD1. Germline V lookup: CDR1 SGDLS, CDR2 YYNGEE. J was trimmed by 3 bases and V by 4 bases; bases with no gene match: 9. The CDR3 runs to 15 residues. CDR3 coding DNA: TGTGCCAGCAGCCCGAGACAGGGTGGGGACACTGAAGCTTTCTTT. This gives the protein CASSPRQGGDTEAFF.

V usage is TRBV30 and J usage is TRBJ2-3, with 8 bases identical to TRBD2. The V segment lost 2 bases and the J segment 1 base; nucleotides outside the gene matches: 2. CDR1 and CDR2 (germline): GTSNPN, SVGIG (reference sequence). This CDR3 comprises 14 residues. CDR3 residues: CAWSNGGGTDTQYF. CDR3 DNA: TGTGCCTGGAGTAACGGGGGGGGCACAGATACGCAGTATTTT.

V and J are TRBV19 and TRBJ1-1; possible D gene TRBD1, 5 bases. The CDR3 is made up of 14 amino acids. V gave up 5 bases and J gave up 1 base, with 11 bases separating them. CDR1 LNHDA and CDR2 SQIVND come from the germline V gene (reference sequence). CDR3 in DNA: TGTGCCAGTAGTCTTGGGCAGGGGAACACTGAAGCTTTCTTT. This gives the protein CASSLGQGNTEAFF.

The chain joins TRBV5-1 to TRBJ2-3, with TRBD2 matching over 10 bases. V lost 1 base and J lost 10; bases outside the gene matches: 12. Germline CDR1 reads SGHRS; CDR2 reads YFSETQ. The length of the CDR3 is 16 residues. The CDR3 nucleotides read TGCGCCAGCAGCTTGATACTAGCGGGGAAACATGGGGCGCAGTATTTT. Encoded protein: CASSLILAGKHGAQYF.

For this clone: The same CDR3 also results from other DNA sequences found in this sample. V and J are TRBV5-1 and TRBJ2-7; D assignment may be TRBD1 or TRBD2 (5 bases each). Trimming removed 5 bases from V and 2 bases from J, with 14 bases in between. This CDR3 contains 14 residues. Germline lookup yields CDR1 SGHRS and CDR2 YFSETQ. The CDR3 DNA sequence: TGCGCCAGCAGTAGAACTGGGGGAACCTACGAGCAGTACTTC. Its translation: CASSRTGGTYEQYF.

The chain is built from TRBV6-4 and TRBJ1-3; D remains unclear. Deletions cut 5 bases from V and 2 bases from J, with 7 bases between. This CDR3 comprises 13 residues. From germline, CDR1 is MRHNA and CDR2 SNTAGT. The chain's CDR3 is CASSKSPGNTIYF. As DNA, the CDR3 is TGTGCCAGCAGTAAGAGCCCTGGAAACACCATATATTTT.

Regarding this clone: Its ends do not fully match the called genes, so a read error is possible. V and J are TRBV7-7 and TRBJ2-3; D is possibly TRBD1 (6 bases). The CDR3 covers 17 residues. Germline loops: CDR1 SSHAT, CDR2 FNYEAQ (reference sequence). CDR3 nucleotides: TGTGCTAGCAGCTTAGCTTCCGTGGGGGCCAGCACAGATACGCAGTATTTT. It encodes CASSLASVGASTDTQYF.

This chain links TRBV6-6 with TRBJ2-3; D may correspond to TRBD1 or TRBD2 (6 bases each). Trimming took off 2 bases at V and 4 bases at J, with 13 bases between the two ends. Germline-derived CDR1 and CDR2 are MNHNY and SVGAGI (reference sequence). This CDR3 has 15 residues. CDR3 sequence reads: CASSYRGGQSDTQYF. CDR3 coding DNA: TGTGCCAGCAGTTACCGAGGGGGGCAGTCAGATACGCAGTATTTT.

This chain links TRBV4-1 with TRBJ1-6; perhaps TRBD1 as D (6 bases). Germline CDR1 is MGHRA and CDR2 is YSYEKL. V was pared by 1 base and J by 8 bases, with 18 bases between. The CDR3 consists of 17 residues. In DNA, the CDR3 is TGCGCCAGCAGCCAAGGATCGGCTAGGGGGGCAGATTCACCCCTCCACTTT. This codes for CASSQGSARGADSPLHF.

The rearrangement joins TRBV2 to TRBJ2-5, with a possible D match to TRBD2 (6 bases). The V gene lost 3 bases and the J gene lost 5 bases, with 10 bases spanning the gap. Germline V lookup: CDR1 SNHLY, CDR2 FYNNEI. The CDR3 runs 13 residues. The CDR3 DNA reads TGTGCCAGCAGTGAGGTCCGGGGGGAGACCCAGTACTTC. Translation gives CASSEVRGETQYF.

Only one count was recorded for this clone. The rearrangement links TRBV7-6 to TRBJ2-5; D is unclear. This CDR3 region has 15 residues. Germline CDR1 is SGHVS and CDR2 is FNYEAQ. Between the trimmed V and J ends, which lost 3 bases and 1 base, there was a span of 12 bases. DNA of the CDR3: TGTGCCAGCAGCTTTAGGAGTGGGCCCCAAGAGACCCAGTACTTC. Translating it yields CASSFRSGPQETQYF.

J is TRBJ2-5 and V is TRBV19; 12 nucleotides align to TRBD2. The CDR3 totals 15 residues. Trimming at V came to 3 bases and at J to 2 bases, leaving 1 base not matched to a gene. Per germline, CDR1 LNHDA and CDR2 SQIVND (reference sequence). CDR3 sequence (DNA): TGTGCCAGTAGTATTGGACTAGCGGGGCAAGAGACCCAGTACTTC. This gives the protein CASSIGLAGQETQYF.

On this clone itself: The sample carries other DNA sequences with the same CDR3. The V call is TRBV2, the J call TRBJ2-2; TRBD1 is a possible D gene (6 bases). There are 14 residues in the CDR3. The germline CDR1 and CDR2 sequences are SNHLY and FYNNEI. V lost 6 bases to trimming and J lost 2 bases, with 10 bases between them. For the CDR3, the DNA is TGTGCCAGCAGACAGGACAGCAACACCGGGGAGCTGTTTTTT. Its translation: CASRQDSNTGELFF.

This clone was found once. This chain connects TRBV28 to TRBJ2-7; D gene ambiguous. V gave up 6 bases and J gave up 6 bases, with 15 bases separating them. Germline CDR1 reads MDHEN; CDR2 reads SYDVKM. The CDR3 is made up of 13 amino acids. The CDR3 here is CASSYKIDREQYF. The CDR3 nucleotides read TGTGCCAGCAGCTACAAAATTGACCGCGAGCAGTACTTC.

The chain recombines TRBV19 with TRBJ1-5; TRBD1 might be the D (5 bases). The CDR3 sequence is 14 residues long. From germline, CDR1 is LNHDA and CDR2 SQIVND (reference sequence). Trimming took off 6 bases at V and 2 bases at J, with 11 bases between the two ends. CDR3 region: CASRGGGGNQPQHF. The CDR3 DNA follows: TGTGCCAGTAGGGGCGGGGGTGGCAATCAGCCCCAGCATTTT.

V is TRBV9 and J is TRBJ2-1, with 8 nucleotides matching TRBD2. V was pared by 0 bases and J by 6 bases, with 5 bases of the junction left unmatched. The CDR3 is 15 residues long. CDR1 is SGDLS and CDR2 is YYNGEE in the germline V gene. CDR3 loop: CASSVVAGFSNEQFF. The CDR3 DNA is TGTGCCAGCAGCGTAGTAGCGGGGTTTAGCAATGAGCAGTTCTTC. Using reference TRBV9 and TRBJ2-1 for the parts outside the CDR3, the full variable domain is DSGVTQTPKHLITATGQRVTLRCSPRSGDLSVYWYQQSLDQGLQFLIQYYNGEERAKGNILERFSAQQFPDLHSELNLSSLELGDSALYFCASSVVAGFSNEQFFGPGTRLTVL.

DNA of the CDR3: TGTGCCAGCAGACAATGGACAGGACCGCACACAGATACGCAGTATTTT. It is translated as CASRQWTGPHTDTQYF. The chain combines TRBV7-3 with TRBJ2-3; TRBD1 aligns across 7 bases. This CDR3 region has 16 residues. V was pared by 6 bases and J by 2 bases, with 11 bases of the junction left unmatched. The germline V gene encodes CDR1 SGHTA and CDR2 FQGTGA. Variable domain in full (rest from reference TRBV7-3 and TRBJ2-3): GAGVSQTPSNKVTEKGKYVELRCDPISGHTALYWYRQSLGQGPEFLIYFQGTGAADDSGLPNDRFFAVRPEGSVSTLKIQRTERGDSAVYLCASRQWTGPHTDTQYFGPGTRLTVL.

This clone showed up just a few times. The rearrangement uses TRBV10-1 and TRBJ1-1; D perhaps matches TRBD1 (6 bases). The CDR3 has 13 residues. Germline-derived CDR1 and CDR2 are WNHNN and SYGVQD (reference sequence). V was pared by 6 bases and J by 4 bases, with 12 bases between. The CDR3 DNA sequence: TGCGCCAGCAGGAGGACAGAGGGCACTGAAGCTTTCTTT. Translated, it gives CASRRTEGTEAFF.